This paragraph reports one T cell receptor beta chain. Antigen unknown. These data belong to a study of T cell responses to AZD1222 COVID-19 vaccine. Broader study findings: Spike-specific TCR breadth and depth grew following two AZD1222 doses. Only after the peak T cell response were repertoires sampled. The donor cohort was predominantly white British with a female majority, and clonal diversity may have been underestimated.

Repertoires were generated with immunoSEQ multiplex PCR, while TCRdb's copy carries only in-frame clones and drops some. The sample includes about 150,000 clones, more than 75% of them seen just once. The sequences come from peripheral blood, collected on day 0 of MenACWY control vaccination. This sequence originates from an adult in good health.

The CDR3, as DNA: TGTGCCAGCAGAGGACAGCCGAACACTGAAGCTTTCTTT. This encodes CASRGQPNTEAFF. The chain combines TRBV7-3 with TRBJ1-1; TRBD1 might be the D (6 bases). The CDR3 consists of 13 residues. CDR1 and CDR2 (germline): SGHTA, FQGTGA. The V end lost 6 bases, the J end lost 1 base, and 9 bases lay between the germline ends.